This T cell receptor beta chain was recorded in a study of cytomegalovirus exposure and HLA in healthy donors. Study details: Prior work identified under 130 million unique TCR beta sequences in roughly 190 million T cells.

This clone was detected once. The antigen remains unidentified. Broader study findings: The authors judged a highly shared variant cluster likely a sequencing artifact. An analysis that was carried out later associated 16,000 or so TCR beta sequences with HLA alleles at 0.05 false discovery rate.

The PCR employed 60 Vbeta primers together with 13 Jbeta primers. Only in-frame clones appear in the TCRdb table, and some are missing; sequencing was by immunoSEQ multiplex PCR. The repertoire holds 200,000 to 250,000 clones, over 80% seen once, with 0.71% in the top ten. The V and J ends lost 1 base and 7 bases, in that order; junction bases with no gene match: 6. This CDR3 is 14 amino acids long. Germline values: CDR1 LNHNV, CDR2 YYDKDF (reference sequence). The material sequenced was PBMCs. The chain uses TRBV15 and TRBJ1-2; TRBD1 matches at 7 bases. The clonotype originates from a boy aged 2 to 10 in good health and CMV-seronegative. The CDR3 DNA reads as TGTGCCACCAGCAGAGTACCAGGGGGAGCTGGCTACACCTTC. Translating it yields CATSRVPGGAGYTF.